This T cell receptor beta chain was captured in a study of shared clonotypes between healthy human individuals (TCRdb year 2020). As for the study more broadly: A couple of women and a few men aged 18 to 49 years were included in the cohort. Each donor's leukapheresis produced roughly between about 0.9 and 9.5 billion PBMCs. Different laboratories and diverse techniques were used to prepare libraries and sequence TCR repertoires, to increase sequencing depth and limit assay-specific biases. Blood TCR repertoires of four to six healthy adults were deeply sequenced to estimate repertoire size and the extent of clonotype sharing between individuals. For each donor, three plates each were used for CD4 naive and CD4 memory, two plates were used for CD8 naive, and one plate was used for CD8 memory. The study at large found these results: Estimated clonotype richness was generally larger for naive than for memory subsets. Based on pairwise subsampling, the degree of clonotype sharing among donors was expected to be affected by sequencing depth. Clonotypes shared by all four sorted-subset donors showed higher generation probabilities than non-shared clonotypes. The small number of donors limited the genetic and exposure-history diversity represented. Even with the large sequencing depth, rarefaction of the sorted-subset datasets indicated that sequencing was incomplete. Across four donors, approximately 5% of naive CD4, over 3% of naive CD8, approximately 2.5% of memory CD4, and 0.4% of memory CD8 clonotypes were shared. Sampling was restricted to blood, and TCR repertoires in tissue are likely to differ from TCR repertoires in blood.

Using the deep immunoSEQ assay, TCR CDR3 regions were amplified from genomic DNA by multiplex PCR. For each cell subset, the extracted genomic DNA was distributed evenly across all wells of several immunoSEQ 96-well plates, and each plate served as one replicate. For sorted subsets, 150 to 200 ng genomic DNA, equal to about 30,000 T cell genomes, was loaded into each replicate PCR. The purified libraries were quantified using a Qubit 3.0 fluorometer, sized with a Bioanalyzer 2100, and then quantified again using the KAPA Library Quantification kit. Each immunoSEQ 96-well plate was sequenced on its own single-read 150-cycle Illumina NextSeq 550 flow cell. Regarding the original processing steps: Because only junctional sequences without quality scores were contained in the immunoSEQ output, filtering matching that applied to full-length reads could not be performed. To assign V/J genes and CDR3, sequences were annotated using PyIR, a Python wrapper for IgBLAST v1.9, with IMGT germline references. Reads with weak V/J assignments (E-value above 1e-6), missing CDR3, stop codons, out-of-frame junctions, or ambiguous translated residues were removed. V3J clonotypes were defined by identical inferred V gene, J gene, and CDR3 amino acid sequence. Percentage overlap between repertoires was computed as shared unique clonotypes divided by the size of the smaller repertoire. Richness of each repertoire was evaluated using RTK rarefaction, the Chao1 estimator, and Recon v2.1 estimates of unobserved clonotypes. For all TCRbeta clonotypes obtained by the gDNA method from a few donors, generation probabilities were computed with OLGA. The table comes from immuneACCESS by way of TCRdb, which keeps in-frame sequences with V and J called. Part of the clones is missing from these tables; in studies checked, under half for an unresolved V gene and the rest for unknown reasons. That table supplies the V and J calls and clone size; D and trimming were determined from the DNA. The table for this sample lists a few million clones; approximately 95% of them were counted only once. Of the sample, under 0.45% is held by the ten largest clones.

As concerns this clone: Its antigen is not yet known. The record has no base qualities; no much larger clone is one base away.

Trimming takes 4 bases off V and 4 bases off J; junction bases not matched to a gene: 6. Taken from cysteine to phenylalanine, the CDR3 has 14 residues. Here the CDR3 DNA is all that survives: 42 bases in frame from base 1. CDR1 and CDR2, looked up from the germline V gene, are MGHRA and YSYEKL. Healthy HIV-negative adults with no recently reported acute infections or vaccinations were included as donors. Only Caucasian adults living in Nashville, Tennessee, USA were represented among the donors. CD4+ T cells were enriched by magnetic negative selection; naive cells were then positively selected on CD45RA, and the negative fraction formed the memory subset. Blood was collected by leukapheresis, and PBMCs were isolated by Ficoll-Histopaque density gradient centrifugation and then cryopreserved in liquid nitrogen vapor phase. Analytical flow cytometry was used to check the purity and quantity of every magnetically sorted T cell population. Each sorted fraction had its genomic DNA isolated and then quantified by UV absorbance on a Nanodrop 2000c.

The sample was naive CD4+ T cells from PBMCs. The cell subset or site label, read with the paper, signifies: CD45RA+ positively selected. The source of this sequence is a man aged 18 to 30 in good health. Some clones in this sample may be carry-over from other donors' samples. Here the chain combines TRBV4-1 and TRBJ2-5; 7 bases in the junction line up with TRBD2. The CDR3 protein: CASSPGLAAETQYF. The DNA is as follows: TGCGCCAGCAGCCCGGGGCTAGCGGCAGAGACCCAGTACTTC.